Below are 25 T cell receptor beta chains sequenced from a single sample in a study of identical twins. Using its own MiXCR run on the 5' RACE reads, TCRdb lists one record per CDR3 protein. The data contain about 460,000 distinct CDR3 sequences, 12% to 15% of them singletons. The same specimen was also included in a second study, on yellow fever vaccine responses in identical twins.

The specimen was CD4+ T cells sorted from blood. Receptors originate from a woman under 30 in good health.

In this sample, this clonotype turned up many times. V is TRBV28 and J is TRBJ2-1; D remains ambiguous. Germline loops: CDR1 MDHEN, CDR2 SYDVKM. CDR3 length equals 14 residues. Trimming stripped 7 bases from V and 7 bases from J, with 17 bases between. The CDR3 DNA follows: TGTGCCAGCACTCCAGTCGGCTTCTCGAATGAGCAGTTCTTC. The encoded protein is CASTPVGFSNEQFF. Using reference TRBV28 and TRBJ2-1 for the parts outside the CDR3, the full variable domain is DVKVTQSSRYLVKRTGEKVFLECVQDMDHENMFWYRQDPGLGLRLIYFSYDVKMKEKGDIPEGYSVSREKKERFSLILESASTNQTSMYLCASTPVGFSNEQFFGPGTRLTVL.

The gene calls are TRBV6-1 and TRBJ2-7, with D perhaps matching TRBD1 (5 bases). The V end lost 6 bases, the J end lost 6 bases, and 15 bases lay between the germline ends. The CDR3 is 13 residues long. Germline CDR1 MNHNS, CDR2 SASEGT. In DNA form, the CDR3 reads TGTGCCAGCAGAAGGGATGGGGCCGGCGAGCAGTACTTC. Its translation is CASRRDGAGEQYF.

This rearrangement joins TRBV6-1 to TRBJ2-3; 11 bases line up with TRBD2. This CDR3 has 16 residues. Germline values: CDR1 MNHNS, CDR2 SASEGT. J lost 2 bases, V lost 6 bases, and 7 bases had no gene match. The CDR3, as DNA: TGTGCCAGCAGGCAACTAGCGGGGGTCACCACAGATACGCAGTATTTT. It yields the protein CASRQLAGVTTDTQYF.

The J gene is TRBJ2-7, the V gene TRBV5-1, with D possibly TRBD2 on 5 matching bases. Deletions cut 2 bases from V and 0 bases from J, with 18 bases between. The CDR3 runs to 17 residues. The germline gives CDR1 SGHRS, CDR2 YFSETQ. The CDR3 spells CASSLRISTGNSYEQYF. DNA of the CDR3: TGCGCCAGCAGCTTAAGAATTAGTACGGGAAACTCCTACGAGCAGTACTTC.

This clonotype has more than one count but fewer than ten. The CDR3 loop is CATSDSVGSSYNEQFF. The CDR3, as DNA: TGTGCCACCAGTGATTCTGTGGGATCCTCCTACAATGAGCAGTTCTTC. The chain has TRBV24-1 and TRBJ2-1; D remains ambiguous. Germline V gene data show CDR1 as KGHDR and CDR2 as SFDVKD. There are 16 residues in the CDR3. The V gene lost 2 bases and the J gene lost 0 bases, with 10 bases spanning the gap.

This clonotype has only a few counts. This rearrangement joins TRBV28 to TRBJ2-7; D tentatively reads TRBD1 or TRBD2 (6 bases each). V lost 8 bases, J lost 5 bases, and 10 bases lay in between. The germline V gene encodes CDR1 MDHEN and CDR2 SYDVKM. CDR3 size: 11 residues. CDR3 amino acids: CASVRGDEQYF. For the CDR3, the DNA is TGTGCCAGCGTGAGGGGGGACGAGCAGTACTTC.

The CDR3 loop is CASSRGGRSYEQYF. The CDR3 nucleotides read TGTGCCAGCAGCCGTGGGGGAAGGTCCTACGAGCAGTACTTC. This sequence joins TRBV12-3 or TRBV12-4 and TRBJ2-7, with D perhaps TRBD1 or TRBD2 (5 bases each). V was pared by 6 bases and J by 1 base, with 13 bases between. This CDR3 spans 14 amino acids.

A few counts support this clonotype. V and J are TRBV5-5 and TRBJ2-1; 7 bases map to TRBD2. The CDR3 has 16 residues. Germline V CDR1 and CDR2: SGHKS, YYEKEE (reference sequence). V lost 0 bases to trimming and J lost 8 bases; unmatched junction nucleotides: 11. The DNA of the CDR3 is TGTGCCAGCAGCTTGGGTCCAGCGGGAAGGCGAGATGAGCAGTTCTTC. Protein sequence: CASSLGPAGRRDEQFF.

This clonotype has a handful of counts. The rearrangement joins TRBV20-1 to TRBJ2-7, with 13 bases fitting TRBD2. V shed 5 bases, J shed 7 bases, and the junction held 14 bases outside the gene matches. CDR1 DFQATT and CDR2 SNEGSKA come from the germline V gene (reference sequence). This CDR3 spans 16 amino acids. This CDR3 is CSAGRTSGGRFKEQYF. The CDR3 DNA follows: TGCAGTGCTGGGAGGACTAGCGGGGGCCGTTTCAAAGAGCAGTACTTC.

Ten or more counts support this clonotype. This chain links TRBV6-6 with TRBJ2-5; no clear D gene. V lost 2 bases and J lost 5, with 0 bases in between. Germline lookup yields CDR1 MNHNY and CDR2 SVGAGI (reference sequence). The CDR3 contains 10 residues. The CDR3 region is CASSYETQYF. The CDR3 region has the DNA TGTGCCAGCAGTTACGAGACCCAGTACTTC.

The chain joins TRBV7-8 to TRBJ2-7; TRBD2 might be the D (6 bases). Trimming stripped 4 bases from V and 10 bases from J, with 11 bases between. CDR1 is SGHVS, CDR2 FQNEAQ, per germline. The CDR3 has 11 residues. Written as DNA, the CDR3 is TGTGCCAGCAGCTCGGGACTGTTCCAGTACTTC. It yields the protein CASSSGLFQYF.

This clonotype was recorded a few times. CDR3 nucleotides: TGCAGCGGCGAATTACAGGGCGGAGATACGCAGTATTTT. This translates into CSGELQGGDTQYF. The chain has TRBV29-1 and TRBJ2-3; tentatively, D is TRBD1 (6 bases). The CDR3 has 13 residues. V was shortened by 7 bases and J by 5 bases, with 16 bases between the two germline ends. Germline CDR1 is SQVTM and CDR2 is ANQGSEA.

The J gene is TRBJ2-6, the V gene TRBV7-3, with TRBD1 identical over 9 bases. Germline CDR1 is SGHTA and CDR2 is FQGTGA. The CDR3 covers 15 residues. V was clipped by 3 bases and J by 6 bases; unmatched bases: 3. Here the CDR3 DNA reads TGTGCCAGCAGCTTGGGGACAGGGAAGGCCAACGTCCTGACTTTC. Its translation is CASSLGTGKANVLTF.

This clonotype was recorded a few times. This sequence joins TRBV6-5 and TRBJ2-6; unclear D gene. Germline loops: CDR1 MNHEY, CDR2 SVGAGI. V lost 2 bases, J lost 0 bases, and 8 bases lay in between. The CDR3 consists of 16 residues. CDR3 nucleotides: TGTGCCAGCAGTTACGACACTACCTCTGGGGCCAACGTCCTGACTTTC. Its translation: CASSYDTTSGANVLTF.

The V and J genes are TRBV7-9 and TRBJ2-7; TRBD1 agrees at 8 bases. Germline V CDR1 and CDR2: SEHNR, FQNEAQ (reference sequence). Trimming cost V 5 bases and J 1 base; bases outside gene matches: 7. The CDR3 loop spans 15 amino acids. CDR3 region: CASSQDRVASYEQYF. Here the CDR3 DNA reads TGTGCCAGCAGCCAGGACAGGGTAGCATCCTACGAGCAGTACTTC.

V usage is TRBV5-1 and J usage is TRBJ2-1, with TRBD2 matching 15 bases. The trim removed 4 bases at V and 7 bases at J, leaving 12 bases unmatched. Germline V CDR1 and CDR2: SGHRS, YFSETQ. The CDR3 loop spans 18 amino acids. The CDR3 DNA follows: TGCGCCAGCAGCCCCGGACTAGCGGGGGGGCGGAAAGTTAATGAGCAGTTCTTC. This sequence encodes CASSPGLAGGRKVNEQFF. Full variable domain (rest looked up from reference TRBV5-1 and TRBJ2-1): KAGVTQTPRYLIKTRGQQVTLSCSPISGHRSVSWYQQTPGQGLQFLFEYFSETQRNKGNFPGRFSGRQFSNSRSEMNVSTLELGDSALYLCASSPGLAGGRKVNEQFFGPGTRLTVL.

This clonotype was picked up a small number of times. This sequence joins TRBV3-1 and TRBJ2-5; TRBD2 agrees at 8 bases. The length of the CDR3 is 15 residues. CDR1 is LGHDT and CDR2 is YNNKEL in the germline V gene (reference sequence). V gave up 4 bases and J gave up 0 bases; unmatched junction bases: 4. CDR3: CASSRELADQETQYF. In DNA, the CDR3 is TGTGCCAGCAGCCGTGAACTAGCGGACCAAGAGACCCAGTACTTC.

This chain connects TRBV5-6 to TRBJ2-1, with 15 bases fitting TRBD2. The germline CDR1 and CDR2 sequences are SGHDT and YYEEEE. Trimming took 0 bases from V and 4 from J; bases not matched to a gene: 11. The CDR3 covers 20 residues. The CDR3 loop is CASSLARGLAGGPRYNEQFF. CDR3 nucleotide sequence: TGTGCCAGCAGCTTGGCCCGGGGACTAGCGGGAGGCCCCAGGTACAATGAGCAGTTCTTC. The full variable domain, rest sourced from reference TRBV5-6 and TRBJ2-1, is DAGVTQSPTHLIKTRGQQVTLRCSPKSGHDTVSWYQQALGQGPQFIFQYYEEEERQRGNFPDRFSGHQFPNYSSELNVNALLLGDSALYLCASSLARGLAGGPRYNEQFFGPGTRLTVL.

This clonotype has a handful of counts. The CDR3: CASSPPGTGHYNEQFF. The CDR3 DNA reads TGTGCCAGCAGCCCCCCCGGGACAGGGCACTACAATGAGCAGTTCTTC. The rearrangement joins TRBV7-8 to TRBJ2-1; TRBD1 agrees at 9 bases. Unmatched junction bases numbered 8, after V lost 5 bases and J lost 3 bases. From germline, CDR1 is SGHVS and CDR2 FQNEAQ. CDR3 size: 16 residues.

This sequence joins TRBV27 and TRBJ1-1; possible D gene TRBD1, 5 bases. The germline gives CDR1 MNHEY, CDR2 SMNVEV (reference sequence). Trimming took 3 bases from V and 10 from J, leaving 9 bases between them. The CDR3 covers 11 residues. The CDR3 region is CASSFGGRAFF. Written as DNA, the CDR3 is TGTGCCAGCAGTTTTGGGGGGAGAGCTTTCTTT.

V and J are TRBV28 and TRBJ2-4; D is perhaps TRBD1 or TRBD2 (5 bases each). The CDR3 length is 15 residues. Trimming pared 6 bases from V and 2 bases from J, leaving 14 bases between. CDR1 MDHEN and CDR2 SYDVKM come from the germline V gene. Written as DNA, the CDR3 is TGTGCCAGCAGCCCTAGGGGAGAACCCAAAAACATTCAGTACTTC. This sequence encodes CASSPRGEPKNIQYF.

This clonotype was seen only a few times. This chain joins TRBV7-6 and TRBJ2-1; weak D call: TRBD2 (5 bases). The CDR3 has 13 amino acids. V lost 2 bases, J lost 7 bases, and 9 bases lay in between. Per germline, CDR1 SGHVS and CDR2 FNYEAQ. CDR3 sequence (DNA): TGTGCCAGCAGCTTAACTAGGGTGAATGAGCAGTTCTTC. As protein: CASSLTRVNEQFF.

V and J are TRBV27 and TRBJ2-3; 7 positions agree with TRBD1. The CDR3 is 15 residues long. In germline, CDR1 is MNHEY, CDR2 SMNVEV (reference sequence). V lost 4 bases to trimming and J lost 2 bases; unmatched junction nucleotides: 6. CDR3 sequence reads: CASSWGQTFTDTQYF. The CDR3 coding sequence is TGTGCCAGCAGTTGGGGACAGACTTTCACAGATACGCAGTATTTT.

The chain links TRBV11-2 to TRBJ2-3, with TRBD1 matching 7 bases. V was pared by 5 bases and J by 4 bases, with 9 bases of the junction left unmatched. CDR1 is SGHAT and CDR2 is FQNNGV in the germline V gene. The CDR3 totals 15 residues. The DNA for the CDR3 is TGTGCCAGCAGCCCCCGGTTAGGGGGCTCAGATACGCAGTATTTT. It codes for CASSPRLGGSDTQYF. Complete variable domain (other parts from reference TRBV11-2 and TRBJ2-3): EAGVAQSPRYKIIEKRQSVAFWCNPISGHATLYWYQQILGQGPKLLIQFQNNGVVDDSQLPKDRFSAERLKGVDSTLKIQPAKLEDSAVYLCASSPRLGGSDTQYFGPGTRLTVL.

The V gene is TRBV12-3 or TRBV12-4, the J gene TRBJ2-2, with TRBD2 matching 9 bases. This CDR3 region has 16 residues. V was clipped by 2 bases and J by 6 bases; unmatched bases: 7. The CDR3 DNA sequence: TGTGCCAGCAGTTTATTTAGCGGGAGAAACTCCGGGGAGCTGTTTTTT. It translates to CASSLFSGRNSGELFF.